This TCR beta chain came from a study of molecular identifiers for immune sequencing clone quantification. Study information: Replicates involved a five-way split of RNA from around 20,000 or 100,000 naive CD8 cells, with sequencing of four. General study results and limits: Over 97% of CMV-specific effector molecules, but under 1% of naive ones, were in clones above 20 copies.

TCRdb reanalysed the PCR reads using MiXCR and keeps one entry per CDR3 protein. The sample includes about 510,000 distinct CDR3 sequences, over 20% seen only once; the top ten take about 0.8%. Naive CD8 T cell sorting was performed on the CD8+CD4-CCR7+CD45RA+ phenotype. This CDR3 has 15 residues. Germline V gene data show CDR1 as MRHNA and CDR2 as SNTAGT. V lost 0 bases, J lost 0 bases, and 9 bases lay in between. This clonotype was observed a few times. Its antigen remains unidentified. This receptor was identified in a human donor in good health. Some libraries in this study had Jurkat cell RNA spiked in. Sequencing input: naive CD8+ T cells from blood, with Jurkat cell RNA spiked in. The subset is: FACS-sorted CD8+CD4-CCR7+CD45RA+ naive T cells. The chain couples TRBV6-4 to TRBJ2-7; tentatively, D is TRBD2 (5 bases). Written as DNA, the CDR3 is TGTGCCAGCAGTGACTCGGCCGGGATCTCCTACGAGCAGTACTTC. This codes for CASSDSAGISYEQYF.